This T cell receptor beta chain was observed in a study of response to subunit inactivated influenza vaccine. Study findings and constraints: Researchers suggested that each seasonal influenza vaccination recruits few new T cells.

TCRdb independently ran MiXCR on the RT-PCR reads; one entry per CDR3 protein. The sample lists roughly 500,000 distinct CDR3 sequences, 15% to 20% seen once, with approximately 3% in the top ten. Remarks on this clonotype: Its antigen is unidentified. Germline is not matched at one junction end, which may reflect a read error.

The CDR3 length is 15 residues. The germline V gene encodes CDR1 SSHAT and CDR2 FNYEAQ (reference sequence). The TCR was taken from a man aged 50 to 69 who received an inactivated influenza vaccine. The material sequenced was CD4+ T cells sorted from PBMCs, taken approximately 25 months after vaccination. V gene TRBV7-7 combines with J gene TRBJ2-2; TRBD2 agrees at 8 bases. The CDR3 sequence: CASSPVSGAPGELFF. In DNA, the CDR3 is TGTGCTAGCAGCCCCGTTAGCGGGGCACCCGGGGAGCTGTTTTTT.